These T cell receptor beta chains were read from a single sample in a study of Graves' ophthalmopathy and Graves' hyperthyroidism. TCRdb independently ran MiXCR on the multiplex PCR reads; one entry per CDR3 protein. The sample includes roughly 480,000 distinct CDR3 sequences, around 14% of them seen just once. Material: blood. Receptors originate from a woman aged 30 to 39 with Graves' ophthalmopathy. The CDR3 runs from the conserved cysteine through the conserved F or W. The D gene is left open where the match is weak. Some rows mark clone size as missing; the rest say once, few, many or name a class of expanded clone.

CDR3aa: CASSPRAVSNQPQHF
CDR3nt: TGTGCCAGCTCACCACGTGCAGTTAGCAATCAGCCCCAGCATTTT
j_gene: TRBJ1-5
v_gene: TRBV18
d_gene: NA
abundance: NA

CDR3aa: CASRRDGSSYGYTF
CDR3nt: TGTGCCAGTAGGAGGGACGGTAGCTCCTATGGCTACACCTTC
j_gene: TRBJ1-2
v_gene: TRBV19
d_gene: NA
abundance: many

CDR3aa: CASKLDRSSYEQYF
CDR3nt: TGTGCCAGCAAGCTGGACAGGAGCTCCTACGAGCAGTACTTC
j_gene: TRBJ2-7
v_gene: TRBV6-5
d_gene: TRBD1
abundance: many

CDR3aa: CSARDDSLNTEAFF
CDR3nt: TGCAGTGCTAGAGATGACAGCCTGAACACTGAAGCTTTCTTT
j_gene: TRBJ1-1
v_gene: TRBV20-1
d_gene: NA
abundance: many

CDR3aa: CASSLAPRVKHEQYF
CDR3nt: TGCGCCAGCAGCTTGGCCCCGAGGGTTAAGCACGAGCAGTACTTC
j_gene: TRBJ2-7
v_gene: TRBV5-1
d_gene: NA
abundance: NA

CDR3aa: CASSRQGPGELFF
CDR3nt: TGTGCCAGCAGCCGACAGGGACCCGGGGAGCTGTTTTTT
j_gene: TRBJ2-2
v_gene: TRBV14
d_gene: TRBD1
abundance: many

CDR3aa: CASSLDGQVRETQYF
CDR3nt: TGTGCCAGCAGCTTAGATGGGCAGGTTCGGGAGACCCAGTACTTC
j_gene: TRBJ2-5
v_gene: TRBV11-2
d_gene: NA
abundance: many

CDR3aa: CASSKDSSYEQYF
CDR3nt: TGTGCCAGTAGTAAGGACAGCTCCTACGAGCAGTACTTC
j_gene: TRBJ2-7
v_gene: TRBV19
d_gene: NA
abundance: many

CDR3aa: CASGRGAGELFF
CDR3nt: TGTGCCAGCGGAAGGGGGGCCGGGGAGCTGTTTTTT
j_gene: TRBJ2-2
v_gene: TRBV28
d_gene: NA
abundance: few

CDR3aa: CASSHKLGGTEAFF
CDR3nt: TGTGCCAGCAGCCATAAATTGGGTGGCACTGAAGCTTTCTTT
j_gene: TRBJ1-1
v_gene: TRBV3-1
d_gene: NA
abundance: few

CDR3aa: CSPALGGETQYF
CDR3nt: TGCAGCCCCGCCCTAGGAGGAGAGACCCAGTACTTC
j_gene: TRBJ2-5
v_gene: TRBV29-1
d_gene: NA
abundance: many

CDR3aa: CASTRDRTLSYEQYF
CDR3nt: TGTGCCAGCACCCGAGACAGGACCCTCTCCTACGAGCAGTACTTC
j_gene: TRBJ2-7
v_gene: TRBV12-3/TRBV12-4
d_gene: NA
abundance: many

CDR3aa: CASSSKGLAGALDEQFF
CDR3nt: TGTGCCAGCAGTTCCAAGGGACTAGCGGGAGCTTTGGATGAGCAGTTCTTC
j_gene: TRBJ2-1
v_gene: TRBV12-3/TRBV12-4
d_gene: TRBD2
abundance: NA

CDR3aa: CASRPTLLNTEAFF
CDR3nt: TGTGCCAGCAGGCCGACACTCCTGAACACTGAAGCTTTCTTT
j_gene: TRBJ1-1
v_gene: TRBV2
d_gene: NA
abundance: NA

CDR3aa: CAWRDDRGRQYF
CDR3nt: TGTGCCTGGAGGGACGACAGGGGGAGGCAGTACTTC
j_gene: TRBJ2-7
v_gene: TRBV30
d_gene: TRBD1
abundance: many

CDR3aa: CASSYSSASMTSGNTIYF
CDR3nt: TGTGCCAGCAGTTACTCGTCGGCATCGATGACCTCTGGAAACACCATATATTTT
j_gene: TRBJ1-3
v_gene: TRBV6-2/TRBV6-3
d_gene: NA
abundance: many

CDR3aa: CSAPRGEGTSPLHF
CDR3nt: TGCAGTGCTCCCCGGGGGGAGGGGACTTCACCCCTCCACTTT
j_gene: TRBJ1-6
v_gene: TRBV20-1
d_gene: NA
abundance: many

CDR3aa: CASSPSGGPNNEQFF
CDR3nt: TGCGCCAGCAGCCCTAGCGGGGGGCCTAACAATGAGCAGTTCTTC
j_gene: TRBJ2-1
v_gene: TRBV5-1
d_gene: TRBD2
abundance: many

CDR3aa: CSARGDTSGSSETQYF
CDR3nt: TGCAGTGCCAGAGGCGATACTAGCGGATCCTCGGAGACCCAGTACTTC
j_gene: TRBJ2-5
v_gene: TRBV20-1
d_gene: TRBD2
abundance: few

CDR3aa: CSASFLDEQYF
CDR3nt: TGCAGTGCTAGTTTTTTGGACGAGCAGTACTTC
j_gene: TRBJ2-7
v_gene: TRBV20-1
d_gene: NA
abundance: many

CDR3aa: CSAHRTDQPQHF
CDR3nt: TGCAGTGCTCACAGGACGGACCAGCCCCAGCATTTT
j_gene: TRBJ1-5
v_gene: TRBV20-1
d_gene: NA
abundance: NA

CDR3aa: CASSPGQGEIAKNIQYF
CDR3nt: TGTGCCAGTAGTCCGGGACAGGGTGAGATAGCCAAAAACATTCAGTACTTC
j_gene: TRBJ2-4
v_gene: TRBV19
d_gene: TRBD1
abundance: once

CDR3aa: CSVGRGYTF
CDR3nt: TGCAGCGTCGGGCGGGGCTACACCTTC
j_gene: TRBJ1-2
v_gene: TRBV29-1
d_gene: NA
abundance: NA

CDR3aa: CASDQGLQETQYF
CDR3nt: TGTGCCAGTGATCAGGGGTTACAAGAGACCCAGTACTTC
j_gene: TRBJ2-5
v_gene: TRBV7-9
d_gene: NA
abundance: many

CDR3aa: CASSVLENYGYTF
CDR3nt: TGTGCCAGCAGTGTTTTGGAGAACTATGGCTACACCTTC
j_gene: TRBJ1-2
v_gene: TRBV2
d_gene: NA
abundance: once

CDR3aa: CASRNRGGNTIYF
CDR3nt: TGTGCCAGCAGAAACCGGGGAGGAAACACCATATATTTT
j_gene: TRBJ1-3
v_gene: TRBV3-1
d_gene: NA
abundance: many

CDR3aa: CASSEAGSPLHF
CDR3nt: TGCGCCAGCAGCGAAGCTGGTTCACCCCTCCACTTT
j_gene: TRBJ1-6
v_gene: TRBV5-1
d_gene: NA
abundance: many

CDR3aa: CASSLEGPEAFF
CDR3nt: TGCGCCAGCAGCTTGGAGGGACCTGAAGCTTTCTTT
j_gene: TRBJ1-1
v_gene: TRBV5-1
d_gene: NA
abundance: NA

CDR3aa: CASSQVSVGNTEAFF
CDR3nt: TGTGCCAGCAGCCAAGTAAGTGTCGGGAACACTGAAGCTTTCTTT
j_gene: TRBJ1-1
v_gene: TRBV14
d_gene: NA
abundance: many

CDR3aa: CASSHTGVGLGQYF
CDR3nt: TGTGCCAGCAGCCACACAGGGGTGGGGCTCGGGCAGTACTTC
j_gene: TRBJ2-7
v_gene: TRBV28
d_gene: TRBD1
abundance: many

CDR3aa: CASGNEKLFF
CDR3nt: TGTGCCAGCGGAAATGAAAAACTGTTTTTT
j_gene: TRBJ1-4
v_gene: TRBV11-2
d_gene: NA
abundance: many

CDR3aa: CASSLDSQKTEAFF
CDR3nt: TGTGCCAGCAGCTTAGATTCACAGAAGACTGAAGCTTTCTTT
j_gene: TRBJ1-1
v_gene: TRBV11-2
d_gene: NA
abundance: many

CDR3aa: CASSGTGSAVFDSPLHF
CDR3nt: TGTGCCAGCAGCGGGACAGGGTCAGCGGTTTTTGATTCACCCCTCCACTTT
j_gene: TRBJ1-6
v_gene: TRBV7-8
d_gene: TRBD1
abundance: many

CDR3aa: CASSLASGSTGELFF
CDR3nt: TGTGCCAGCAGCTTGGCTAGCGGGTCCACCGGGGAGCTGTTTTTT
j_gene: TRBJ2-2
v_gene: TRBV5-5
d_gene: TRBD2
abundance: many

CDR3aa: CASSQVAGGVSSYNEQFF
CDR3nt: TGCGCCAGCAGCCAAGTTGCGGGGGGCGTCAGCTCCTACAATGAGCAGTTCTTC
j_gene: TRBJ2-1
v_gene: TRBV4-1
d_gene: TRBD2
abundance: few

CDR3aa: CASSSRDRGRNEQYF
CDR3nt: TGCGCCAGCTCTTCCCGGGACAGGGGAAGAAACGAGCAGTACTTC
j_gene: TRBJ2-7
v_gene: TRBV5-1
d_gene: TRBD1
abundance: few

CDR3aa: CASSRAQGPGNTIYF
CDR3nt: TGTGCCAGCTCACGGGCGCAGGGTCCTGGAAACACCATATATTTT
j_gene: TRBJ1-3
v_gene: TRBV18
d_gene: NA
abundance: many

CDR3aa: CASSSGSGKETQYF
CDR3nt: TGTGCCAGCAGTTCCGGTAGCGGGAAGGAGACCCAGTACTTC
j_gene: TRBJ2-5
v_gene: TRBV28
d_gene: TRBD2
abundance: many

CDR3aa: CASSQYGPSEQYF
CDR3nt: TGTGCCAGCAGCCAGTACGGCCCGTCCGAGCAGTACTTC
j_gene: TRBJ2-7
v_gene: TRBV3-1
d_gene: NA
abundance: many

CDR3aa: CASSGGQGNWNSPLHF
CDR3nt: TGTGCCAGCAGTGGGGGACAGGGGAATTGGAATTCACCCCTCCACTTT
j_gene: TRBJ1-6
v_gene: TRBV6-1
d_gene: TRBD1
abundance: many

CDR3aa: CASSPSLSGVGTQYF
CDR3nt: TGTGCCAGCAGTCCCTCCCTGTCAGGGGTGGGGACCCAGTACTTC
j_gene: TRBJ2-5
v_gene: TRBV27
d_gene: NA
abundance: many

CDR3aa: CSARDRMGQKNTEAFF
CDR3nt: TGCAGTGCTAGAGATAGAATGGGACAGAAGAACACTGAAGCTTTCTTT
j_gene: TRBJ1-1
v_gene: TRBV20-1
d_gene: TRBD1
abundance: NA

CDR3aa: CASSERGADSPLHF
CDR3nt: TGTGCCAGCAGCGAGCGGGGGGCTGATTCACCCCTCCACTTT
j_gene: TRBJ1-6
v_gene: TRBV7-6
d_gene: NA
abundance: many

CDR3aa: CASSQGQGLYTEAFF
CDR3nt: TGTGCCAGCAGCCAGGGACAGGGTTTGTACACTGAAGCTTTCTTT
j_gene: TRBJ1-1
v_gene: TRBV7-9
d_gene: TRBD1
abundance: many

CDR3aa: CASRLEGGRNTEAFF
CDR3nt: TGTGCCAGCAGGTTAGAGGGGGGCAGGAACACTGAAGCTTTCTTT
j_gene: TRBJ1-1
v_gene: TRBV27
d_gene: NA
abundance: many

CDR3aa: CAISEEGHSNSPLHF
CDR3nt: TGTGCCATCAGTGAGGAGGGACACTCGAATTCACCCCTCCACTTT
j_gene: TRBJ1-6
v_gene: TRBV10-3
d_gene: NA
abundance: many

CDR3aa: CARWDPGTSGYEQYF
CDR3nt: TGTGCCAGATGGGACCCCGGGACTAGCGGATACGAGCAGTACTTC
j_gene: TRBJ2-7
v_gene: TRBV2
d_gene: TRBD2
abundance: many

CDR3aa: CASSFGPNEGYEQYF
CDR3nt: TGTGCCAGCAGTTTCGGCCCAAACGAGGGGTACGAGCAGTACTTC
j_gene: TRBJ2-7
v_gene: TRBV6-5
d_gene: NA
abundance: many

CDR3aa: CASTLPTGGHGYTF
CDR3nt: TGTGCCAGCACCCTCCCCACAGGGGGCCATGGCTACACCTTC
j_gene: TRBJ1-2
v_gene: TRBV28
d_gene: TRBD1
abundance: many

CDR3aa: CATSLAGSGELFF
CDR3nt: TGTGCCACCTCCCTAGCGGGATCCGGGGAGCTGTTTTTT
j_gene: TRBJ2-2
v_gene: TRBV24-1
d_gene: TRBD2
abundance: many

CDR3aa: CASSLDRGLAKNIQYF
CDR3nt: TGTGCCAGTAGCTTGGACAGGGGGCTAGCCAAAAACATTCAGTACTTC
j_gene: TRBJ2-4
v_gene: TRBV19
d_gene: TRBD1
abundance: many

CDR3aa: CASSRTGFRERTEAFF
CDR3nt: TGTGCCAGCAGCCGAACGGGGTTTAGGGAAAGGACTGAAGCTTTCTTT
j_gene: TRBJ1-1
v_gene: TRBV6-5
d_gene: NA
abundance: many

CDR3aa: CASSLTVDGRYEQYF
CDR3nt: TGTGCCAGCAGCTTAACCGTGGACGGGAGGTACGAGCAGTACTTC
j_gene: TRBJ2-7
v_gene: TRBV7-8
d_gene: TRBD2
abundance: many

CDR3aa: CASSVGTGARRQETQYF
CDR3nt: TGTGCCAGCAGCGTTGGGACAGGGGCCCGAAGACAAGAGACCCAGTACTTC
j_gene: TRBJ2-5
v_gene: TRBV9
d_gene: TRBD1
abundance: NA